Each of the 3 T cell receptor beta chains below was sequenced from the same sample in a study of T-cell memory formation after mild COVID-19 (dated by TCRdb to the early 2020s). Preparation of the library involved 5' RACE. The sample was run on an Illumina NovaSeq 6000. TCRdb applied fastp at Q25 and MiXCR to the public reads, then kept only in-frame beta chains. A single entry per CDR3 protein holds the most common genes and DNA from its merged rows. The sample has 250,000 to 300,000 distinct CDR3 sequences on record, about a sixth of them singletons. 20% to 25% of the sample rests with the top ten. Material: PBMCs or a T cell subset sorted from them (not recorded which). Receptor source: a man aged 18 to 30 who had mild COVID-19 (a few samples of this study predate the infection). The sample titles of this study are shuffled in the database, so cell type and time point are left out; the donor was told from shared clones.

This clonotype occurred many times. The chain uses TRBV24-1 and TRBJ2-1; tentatively, D is TRBD1 (6 bases). With 4 bases removed from V and 15 bases from J, the gap between germline ends came to 15 bases. The CDR3 extends over 12 amino acids. CDR1 and CDR2 from the germline V gene are KGHDR and SFDVKD. CDR3 in DNA: TGTGCCACCAGTGAATTTACAGGGTCTTGGTTCTTC. This sequence encodes CATSEFTGSWFF.

This clonotype was seen a few times. The junction departs from germline at one end; a sequencing error may be responsible. The chain carries TRBV7-2 and TRBJ2-1; 10 bases align to TRBD2. The CDR3 is 15 amino acids. CDR1 and CDR2 from the germline V gene are SGHTA and FQGNSA. The chain's CDR3 is CASSASIAGGRGKVF. The DNA for the CDR3 is TGTGCCAGCAGCGCTAGCATAGCGGGGGGCCGGGGCAAGGTCTTC.

V is TRBV5-1 and J is TRBJ1-1; D possibly corresponds to TRBD1 (6 bases). CDR1 and CDR2 (germline): SGHRS, YFSETQ. The CDR3 sequence is 16 residues long. V was clipped by 0 bases and J by 3 bases, with 15 bases between them. CDR3 protein: CASSLVGTRGDTEAFF. In DNA, the CDR3 is TGCGCCAGCAGCTTGGTCGGGACAAGGGGGGACACTGAAGCTTTCTTT.